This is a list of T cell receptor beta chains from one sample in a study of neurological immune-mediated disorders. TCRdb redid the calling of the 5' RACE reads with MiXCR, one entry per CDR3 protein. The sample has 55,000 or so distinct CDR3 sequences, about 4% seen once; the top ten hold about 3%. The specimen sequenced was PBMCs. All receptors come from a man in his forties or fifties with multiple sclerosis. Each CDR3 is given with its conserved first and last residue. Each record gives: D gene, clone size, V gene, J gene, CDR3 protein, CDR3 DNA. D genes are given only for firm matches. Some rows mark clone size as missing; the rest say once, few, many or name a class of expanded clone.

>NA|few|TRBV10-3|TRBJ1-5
CARHSWFWVATSNQPQNF
TGTGCCCGCCATTCGTGGTTCTGGGTGGCGACCAGCAATCAGCCCCAGAATTTT
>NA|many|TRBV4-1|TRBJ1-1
CASSQPELFHPGTEAFF
TGCGCCAGCAGCCAGCCCGAACTTTTTCACCCCGGCACTGAAGCTTTCTTT
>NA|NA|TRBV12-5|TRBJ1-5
CASAEVGSNQPQNF
TGTGCTAGTGCCGAAGTTGGTAGCAATCAGCCCCAGAATTTT
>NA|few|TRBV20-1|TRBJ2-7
CSARGSSYEQYF
TGCAGTGCTAGGGGAAGCTCCTACGAGCAGTACTTC
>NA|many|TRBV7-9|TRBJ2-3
CASSIASTDTQYF
TGTGCCAGCAGCATAGCGAGCACAGATACGCAGTATTTT
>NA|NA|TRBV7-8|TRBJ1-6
CASSLAIALDRNSPLNF
TGTGCCAGCAGCTTAGCGATAGCCCTCGACCGGAATTCACCCCTCAACTTT
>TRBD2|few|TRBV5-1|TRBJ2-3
CASSSGLAGGPTDTQYF
TGCGCCAGCAGCTCCGGACTAGCGGGAGGGCCCACAGATACGCAGTATTTT
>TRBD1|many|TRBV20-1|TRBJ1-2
CSARGTGTAYGYTF
TGCAGTGCTAGAGGTACCGGGACAGCCTATGGCTACACCTTC
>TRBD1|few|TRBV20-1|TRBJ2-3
CSARRDRGDTQYF
TGCAGTGCTAGAAGGGACAGGGGAGATACGCAGTATTTT
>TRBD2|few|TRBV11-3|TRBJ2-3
CASSRSTSGESTDTQYF
TGTGCCAGCAGCCGATCGACTAGCGGGGAGAGCACAGATACGCAGTATTTT
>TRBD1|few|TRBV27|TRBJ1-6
CASSSSRDRGPDSPLNF
TGTGCCAGCAGTTCCTCGAGGGACAGGGGGCCGGATTCACCCCTCAACTTT
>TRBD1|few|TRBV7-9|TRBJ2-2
CASTQAHGQGDTGELFF
TGTGCCAGCACTCAAGCCCACGGACAGGGAGACACCGGGGAGCTGTTTTTT
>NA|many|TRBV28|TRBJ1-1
CASSSQGPNTEAFF
TGTGCCAGCAGTTCCCAGGGCCCGAACACTGAAGCTTTCTTT
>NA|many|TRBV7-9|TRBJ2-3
CASSQWPITQYF
TGTGCCAGCAGCCAATGGCCGATTACGCAGTATTTT
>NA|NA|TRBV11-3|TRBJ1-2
CASSLIDRGGYTF
TGTGCCAGCAGCTTAATAGATAGAGGTGGCTACACCTTC
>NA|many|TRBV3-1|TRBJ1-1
CASSQPVAGLYSTEAFF
TGTGCCAGCAGCCAGCCCGTGGCAGGCCTATACAGCACTGAAGCTTTCTTT
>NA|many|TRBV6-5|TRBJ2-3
CASRGSTDTQYF
TGTGCCAGCAGGGGTAGCACAGATACGCAGTATTTT
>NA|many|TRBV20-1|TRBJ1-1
CSARDLGVGSTEAFF
TGCAGTGCTAGAGATCTCGGGGTCGGTAGTACTGAAGCTTTCTTT
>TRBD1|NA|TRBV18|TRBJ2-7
CASSPEGQGIGEQYF
TGTGCCAGCTCACCAGAGGGACAGGGGATTGGCGAGCAGTACTTC
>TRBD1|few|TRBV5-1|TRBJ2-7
CASSLASRTGSYEQYF
TGCGCCAGCAGCTTGGCAAGTCGGACAGGGAGCTACGAGCAGTACTTC
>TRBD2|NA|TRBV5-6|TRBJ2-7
CANSLVLAGKYEQYF
TGTGCCAACAGCTTGGTTCTAGCGGGAAAGTACGAGCAGTACTTC
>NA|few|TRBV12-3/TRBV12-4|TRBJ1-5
CASSWRTMGQPQNF
TGTGCCAGCAGTTGGCGGACAATGGGCCAGCCCCAGAATTTT
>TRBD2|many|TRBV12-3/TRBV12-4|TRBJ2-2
CASSPRDYYTNTGELFF
TGTGCCAGCAGCCCTAGGGACTACTATACGAACACCGGGGAGCTGTTTTTT
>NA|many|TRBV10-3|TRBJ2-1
CAISADGNEQFF
TGTGCCATCAGCGCCGACGGCAATGAGCAGTTCTTC
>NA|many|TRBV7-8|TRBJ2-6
CASSPKGSGANVLTF
TGTGCCAGCAGCCCTAAGGGCTCTGGGGCCAACGTCCTGACTTTC
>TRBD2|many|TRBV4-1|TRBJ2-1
CASSQDRTSGYNEQFF
TGCGCCAGCAGCCAAGATCGGACTAGCGGGTACAATGAGCAGTTCTTC
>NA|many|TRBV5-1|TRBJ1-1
CASSLDVNTEAFF
TGCGCCAGCAGCTTGGACGTGAACACTGAAGCTTTCTTT
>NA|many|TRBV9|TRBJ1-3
CASSPWSTNTIYF
TGTGCCAGCAGCCCTTGGTCTACAAACACCATATATTTT